A single sample gave rise to the 24 T cell receptor beta chains below, sequenced in a study of T cells after yellow fever vaccination. Via MiXCR, TCRdb re-called the 5' RACE reads, giving one row per CDR3 protein. The data hold under 600,000 distinct CDR3 sequences, with roughly a fifth observed a single time. Sequencing used PBMCs, obtained less than 25 days after the first yellow fever vaccination. These TCRs come from a man between 18 and 35 years old who received the YFV17D yellow fever vaccine.

This clonotype has more than one count but fewer than ten. This rearrangement joins TRBV4-3 to TRBJ1-3; no reliable D call. V was shortened by 0 bases and J by 0 bases, with 9 bases between the two germline ends. This CDR3 spans 16 amino acids. Germline-derived CDR1 and CDR2 are LGHNA and YSLEER. CDR3 bases: TGCGCCAGCAGCCAAGATGGGAAGAGCTCTGGAAACACCATATATTTT. This encodes CASSQDGKSSGNTIYF.

This clonotype has a handful of counts. The chain employs TRBV23-1 and TRBJ2-3; TRBD1 matches 7 bases. TRBV23-1 carries the ORF label, with uncertain function. The CDR3 runs 20 residues. Germline trimming cut 7 bases from V and 2 bases from J; bases unmatched to any gene: 24. The CDR3 nucleotides read TGCGCCAGCAAGAGAGCTACCGGGACAGACAACGGGCCGATCACAGATACGCAGTATTTT. Encoded protein: CASKRATGTDNGPITDTQYF.

This clonotype was observed a single time. The V call is TRBV18, the J call TRBJ1-3, with D unclear. This CDR3 has 15 amino acids. The V end lost 3 bases, the J end lost 2 bases, and 11 bases lay between the germline ends. Germline CDR1 and CDR2: KGHSH and LQKENI. CDR3 DNA sequence: TGTGCCAGCTCACCCCGAATTAACACTGGAAACACCATATATTTT. This translates into CASSPRINTGNTIYF.

This clonotype has just a few counts. This chain uses TRBV12-3 or TRBV12-4 with TRBJ2-1; tentatively, D is TRBD2 (6 bases). The germline V and J ends were trimmed by 6 bases and 4 bases, with 16 bases remaining between them. The CDR3 consists of 15 residues. This chain's CDR3 is CASSSPGTGYNEQFF. CDR3 sequence (DNA): TGTGCCAGCAGCTCTCCCGGGACTGGATACAATGAGCAGTTCTTC.

V usage is TRBV4-2 and J usage is TRBJ2-3; D unclear. The CDR3 runs to 16 residues. V gave up 0 bases and J gave up 0 bases, with 10 bases separating them. Germline V gene data show CDR1 as LGHNA and CDR2 as YNFKEQ. The CDR3 is CASSQEWSPSTDTQYF. The CDR3 coding sequence is TGTGCCAGCAGCCAAGAATGGAGCCCTAGCACAGATACGCAGTATTTT.

The chain is built from TRBV5-1 and TRBJ1-5; TRBD1 agrees at 9 bases. V was pared by 3 bases and J by 4 bases, with 5 bases of the junction left unmatched. Per germline, CDR1 SGHRS and CDR2 YFSETQ. This CDR3 is built from 15 residues. CDR3 residues: CASSYTGGNNQPQHF. Written as DNA, the CDR3 is TGCGCCAGCAGCTATACAGGGGGCAATAATCAGCCCCAGCATTTT.

The J gene is TRBJ2-3, the V gene TRBV6-5; D gene unclear. Germline V lookup: CDR1 MNHEY, CDR2 SVGAGI. This CDR3 contains 15 residues. Between the trimmed V and J ends, which lost 0 bases and 2 bases, there was a span of 9 bases. The DNA of the CDR3 is TGTGCCAGCAGTTACTCGCCTTCCATCACAGATACGCAGTATTTT. Translating gives CASSYSPSITDTQYF.

The chain uses TRBV11-2 and TRBJ1-2, with D possibly being TRBD1 (5 bases). Between the trimmed V and J ends, which lost 6 bases and 0 bases, there was a span of 14 bases. Germline-derived CDR1 and CDR2 are SGHAT and FQNNGV. This CDR3 has 15 residues. CDR3 bases: TGTGCCAGCAGATCATCCAGGGTACCTAACTATGGCTACACCTTC. It yields the protein CASRSSRVPNYGYTF.

This clonotype appeared a few times. The rearrangement links TRBV6-5 to TRBJ2-7, with 7 bases identical to TRBD2. This CDR3 is 15 amino acids long. V was pared by 0 bases and J by 0 bases, with 2 bases of the junction left unmatched. CDR1 is MNHEY, CDR2 SVGAGI, per germline. The CDR3 DNA reads as TGTGCCAGCAGTTACTCGGGGGGGGACTCCTACGAGCAGTACTTC. Translated, it gives CASSYSGGDSYEQYF.

This clonotype came up a few times. The chain recombines TRBV20-1 with TRBJ2-2; D gene unclear. V dropped 2 bases and J dropped 5 bases, with 6 bases sitting between them. Germline lookup yields CDR1 DFQATT and CDR2 SNEGSKA (reference sequence). CDR3 length equals 12 residues. CDR3 region: CSARYETGELFF. The CDR3 DNA sequence: TGCAGTGCTAGATATGAGACCGGGGAGCTGTTTTTT.

V is TRBV7-9 and J is TRBJ2-2; TRBD1 aligns across 8 bases. V lost 4 bases to trimming and J lost 7 bases; unmatched junction nucleotides: 2. This CDR3 comprises 13 residues. Germline values: CDR1 SEHNR, CDR2 FQNEAQ (reference sequence). The CDR3 protein is CASSWTGIGELFF. Here the CDR3 DNA reads TGTGCCAGCAGCTGGACAGGGATCGGGGAGCTGTTTTTT. The variable domain in full, with the rest retrieved from reference TRBV7-9 and TRBJ2-2, is DTGVSQNPRHKITKRGQNVTFRCDPISEHNRLYWYRQTLGQGPEFLTYFQNEAQLEKSRLLSDRFSAERPKGSFSTLEIQRTEQGDSAMYLCASSWTGIGELFFGEGSRLTVL.

A few counts support this clonotype. The gene calls are TRBV10-3 and TRBJ1-2; D is unclear. This CDR3 comprises 12 residues. CDR1 is ENHRY and CDR2 is SYGVKD in the germline V gene. V was cut by 2 bases and J by 8 bases, with 9 bases left in between. CDR3 DNA: TGTGCCATCAGTGAGCCTCAGCGGGGCTACACCTTC. As protein: CAISEPQRGYTF.

This clonotype occurred a few times. This chain joins TRBV7-2 and TRBJ1-6; maybe TRBD1 (6 bases). CDR3 size: 15 residues. The germline gives CDR1 SGHTA, CDR2 FQGNSA. Trimming removed 7 bases from V and 10 bases from J, with 20 bases in between. The CDR3 DNA sequence: TGTGCCAGCACCTTTTGGGGGGCGTCTAGATCACCCCTCCACTTT. As protein: CASTFWGASRSPLHF.

This clonotype was picked up a small number of times. CDR3 loop: CASSKRQGVAYGYTF. The CDR3 region has the DNA TGTGCCAGCAGTAAAAGACAGGGGGTAGCCTATGGCTACACCTTC. V gene TRBV27 combines with J gene TRBJ1-2, with TRBD1 identical over 9 bases. The V and J ends lost 5 bases and 4 bases, in that order; junction bases with no gene match: 8. The CDR3 spans 15 residues. Germline V gene lookup returns CDR1 MNHEY and CDR2 SMNVEV (reference sequence).

This clonotype has only a few counts. V usage is TRBV4-1 and J usage is TRBJ2-2; D is unclear. The CDR3 spans 15 residues. Germline CDR1 reads MGHRA; CDR2 reads YSYEKL. With 2 bases removed from V and 5 bases from J, the gap between germline ends came to 12 bases. The CDR3 region has the DNA TGCGCCAGCAGCCAAAATCAAGGAAGGACCGGGGAGCTGTTTTTT. This sequence encodes CASSQNQGRTGELFF.

This clonotype showed up just a few times. V and J are TRBV12-3 or TRBV12-4 and TRBJ2-4, with D uncertain. CDR3 length: 13 amino acids. The V end lost 6 bases, the J end lost 6 bases, and 12 bases lay between the germline ends. CDR3 in DNA: TGTGCCAGCAGCTTTCCAGTCTCAAACATTCAGTACTTC. The encoded protein is CASSFPVSNIQYF.

The chain is built from TRBV10-3 and TRBJ1-2, with D perhaps matching TRBD1 (6 bases). This CDR3 contains 14 residues. Germline loops: CDR1 ENHRY, CDR2 SYGVKD. V gave up 8 bases and J gave up 4 bases, with 17 bases separating them. The CDR3 region has the DNA TGTGCCATCTCGGGCGGGGGGGGCGCCTATGGCTACACCTTC. Protein sequence: CAISGGGGAYGYTF.

This chain connects TRBV4-1 to TRBJ2-3; D is ambiguous. Trimming took 0 bases from V and 2 from J, leaving 12 bases between them. Germline CDR1 and CDR2: MGHRA and YSYEKL. This CDR3 contains 16 residues. The CDR3 DNA follows: TGCGCCAGCAGCCAAGATTCGGGCAGAAACACAGATACGCAGTATTTT. As protein: CASSQDSGRNTDTQYF.

CDR3 loop: CASSPTLRVENTGELFF. CDR3 sequence (DNA): TGCGCCAGCAGCCCCACTCTGCGTGTGGAGAACACCGGGGAGCTGTTTTTT. The V call is TRBV4-3, the J call TRBJ2-2; no definite D call. V was shortened by 4 bases and J by 1 base, with 16 bases between the two germline ends. CDR3 length: 17 residues. The V gene's germline CDR1 is LGHNA and CDR2 YSLEER.

The rearrangement uses TRBV11-2 and TRBJ2-5; no clear D. V lost 1 base and J 0 bases, leaving 15 bases between the germline ends. Germline V gene sequence: CDR1 SGHAT, CDR2 FQNNGV. This CDR3 contains 17 residues. The CDR3 DNA is TGTGCCAGCAGCTTAGGGTCGGGCCAGCCTTACCAAGAGACCCAGTACTTC. Encoded protein: CASSLGSGQPYQETQYF.

This clonotype was counted ten times or more. This chain uses TRBV7-2 with TRBJ2-7; 10 bases are shared with TRBD1. The CDR3 extends over 15 amino acids. Germline V gene data show CDR1 as SGHTA and CDR2 as FQGNSA. Trimming cost V 5 bases and J 6 bases; bases outside gene matches: 10. This CDR3 reads CASSNPDRGRFEQYF. In DNA form, the CDR3 reads TGTGCCAGCAGCAATCCTGACAGGGGGCGCTTCGAGCAGTACTTC.

The CDR3 loop reads CASSRGHGDNQPQHF. CDR3 DNA: TGCGCCAGCAGCCGAGGACATGGAGACAATCAGCCCCAGCATTTT. J is TRBJ1-5 and V is TRBV4-3; TRBD1 is a possible D gene (5 bases). Germline V gene lookup returns CDR1 LGHNA and CDR2 YSLEER. This CDR3 is 15 amino acids long. Trimming stripped 4 bases from V and 3 bases from J, with 13 bases between.

This clonotype was seen a few times. Here the CDR3 DNA reads TGCAGTGCTGACAGGTACAGCGAGCAGTTCTTC. It encodes CSADRYSEQFF. V is TRBV20-1 and J is TRBJ2-1; a possible D gene is TRBD1 (6 bases). The CDR3 spans 11 residues. V lost 5 bases and J 10 bases, leaving 12 bases between the germline ends. Germline-derived CDR1 and CDR2 are DFQATT and SNEGSKA (reference sequence).

This clonotype was seen more than once but under ten times. V is TRBV4-1 and J is TRBJ2-2, with a possible D match to TRBD2 (6 bases). This CDR3 region has 16 residues. Germline V CDR1 and CDR2: MGHRA, YSYEKL. The germline V and J ends were trimmed by 0 bases and 8 bases, with 16 bases remaining between them. CDR3 sequence (DNA): TGCGCCAGCAGCCAAGAGGGACTCCTTTCCGCGGGGGAGCTGTTTTTT. Its translation is CASSQEGLLSAGELFF.